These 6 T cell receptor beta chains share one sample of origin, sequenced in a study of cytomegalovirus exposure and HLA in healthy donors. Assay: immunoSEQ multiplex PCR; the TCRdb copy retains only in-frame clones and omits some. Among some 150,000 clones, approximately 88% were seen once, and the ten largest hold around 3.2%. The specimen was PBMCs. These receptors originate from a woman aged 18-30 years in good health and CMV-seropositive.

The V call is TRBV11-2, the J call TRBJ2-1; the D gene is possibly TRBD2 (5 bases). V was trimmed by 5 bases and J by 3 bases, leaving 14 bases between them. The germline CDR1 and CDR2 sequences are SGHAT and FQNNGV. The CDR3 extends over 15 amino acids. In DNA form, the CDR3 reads TGTGCCAGCAGCGCCGGACTGGATTTCTACAATGAGCAGTTCTTC. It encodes CASSAGLDFYNEQFF.

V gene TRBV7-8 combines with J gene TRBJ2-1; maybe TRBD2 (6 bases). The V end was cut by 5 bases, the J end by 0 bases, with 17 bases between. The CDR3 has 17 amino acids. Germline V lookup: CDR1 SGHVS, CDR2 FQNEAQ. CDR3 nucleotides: TGTGCCAGCAGCGATAGGCTAGCGCCGAGCTCCTACAATGAGCAGTTCTTC. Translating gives CASSDRLAPSSYNEQFF. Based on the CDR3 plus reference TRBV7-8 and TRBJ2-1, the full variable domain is GAGVSQSPRYKVAKRGQDVALRCDPISGHVSLFWYQQALGQGPEFLTYFQNEAQLDKSGLPSDRFFAERPEGSVSTLKIQRTQQEDSAVYLCASSDRLAPSSYNEQFFGPGTRLTVL.

This chain's CDR3 is CASGLGTSGTHEQYF. Here the CDR3 DNA reads TGTGCTAGTGGTTTGGGGACTAGCGGGACCCACGAGCAGTACTTC. V and J are TRBV12-5 and TRBJ2-7; 12 positions agree with TRBD2. The CDR3 loop spans 15 amino acids. Germline loops: CDR1 LGHNT, CDR2 FRNRAP. V shed 1 base, J shed 5 bases, and the junction held 3 bases outside the gene matches.

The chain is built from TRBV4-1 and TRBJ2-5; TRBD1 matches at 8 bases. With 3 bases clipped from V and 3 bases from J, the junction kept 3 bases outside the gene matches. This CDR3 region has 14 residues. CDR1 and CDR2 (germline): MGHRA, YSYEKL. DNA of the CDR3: TGCGCCAGCAGCCACCCGGACAGGGAAGAGACCCAGTACTTC. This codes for CASSHPDREETQYF.

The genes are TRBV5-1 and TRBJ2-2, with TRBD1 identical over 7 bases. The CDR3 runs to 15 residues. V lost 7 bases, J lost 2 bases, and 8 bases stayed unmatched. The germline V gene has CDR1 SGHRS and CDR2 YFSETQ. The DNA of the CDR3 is TGCGCCAGCTTGTTCGGGACAGACAACACCGGGGAGCTGTTTTTT. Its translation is CASLFGTDNTGELFF.

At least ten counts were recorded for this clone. CDR3 DNA sequence: TGTGCCAGCAGTTTGACGGGACAGCTGTCCTATGGCTACACCTTC. It codes for CASSLTGQLSYGYTF. The chain carries TRBV28 and TRBJ1-2, with 7 positions matching TRBD1. The CDR3 sequence is 15 residues long. Germline CDR1 reads MDHEN; CDR2 reads SYDVKM. The ends lost 3 bases at V and 4 bases at J; junction bases unmatched: 8.